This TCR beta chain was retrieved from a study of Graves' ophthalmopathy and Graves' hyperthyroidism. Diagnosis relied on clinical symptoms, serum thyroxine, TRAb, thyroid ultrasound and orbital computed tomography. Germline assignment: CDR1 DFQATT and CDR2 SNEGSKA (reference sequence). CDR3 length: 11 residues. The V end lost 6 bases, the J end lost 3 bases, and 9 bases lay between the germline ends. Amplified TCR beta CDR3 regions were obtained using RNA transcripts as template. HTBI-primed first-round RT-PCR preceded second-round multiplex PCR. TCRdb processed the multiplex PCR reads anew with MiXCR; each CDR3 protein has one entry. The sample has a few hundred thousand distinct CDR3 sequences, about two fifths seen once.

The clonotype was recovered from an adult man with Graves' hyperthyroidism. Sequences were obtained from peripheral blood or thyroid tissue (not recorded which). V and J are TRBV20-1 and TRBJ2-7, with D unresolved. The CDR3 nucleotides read TGCAGTGCCCAGTGGGACTACGAGCAGTACTTC. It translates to CSAQWDYEQYF.